Shown below are 31 T cell receptor beta chains from a single sample sequenced in a study of T cells in Graves' hyperthyroidism and ophthalmopathy. The source material, RNA transcripts, was used to amplify TCR beta CDR3 regions. The HTBI primer set drove a first-round RT-PCR of the TCR CDR3. TCRdb fed the multiplex PCR reads into MiXCR, producing one record per CDR3 protein. Among nearly 750,000 distinct CDR3 sequences, around a third were seen once, and the ten largest hold roughly 30%. Material: blood. The receptors derive from a middle-aged woman with Graves' hyperthyroidism.

This clonotype was picked up many times. The chain employs TRBV12-3 or TRBV12-4 and TRBJ1-1; D might be TRBD1 (6 bases). The CDR3 consists of 13 residues. The CDR3 DNA follows: TGTGTCACACAGGGTTTCGAGAACACTGAAGCTTTCTTT. Its protein product is CVTQGFENTEAFF.

This clonotype was detected many times. The chain employs TRBV20-1 and TRBJ1-1, with TRBD1 matching over 8 bases. V dropped 0 bases and J dropped 10; count of bases not matched to a gene: 10. CDR1 is DFQATT and CDR2 is SNEGSKA in the germline V gene (reference sequence). This CDR3 spans 14 amino acids. CDR3 sequence reads: CSAREGQGALIAFF. The CDR3 nucleotides read TGCAGTGCTAGAGAGGGGCAGGGGGCGTTGATAGCTTTCTTT.

This clonotype was picked up many times. This sequence joins TRBV7-2 and TRBJ1-6; tentative D call: TRBD1 (5 bases). Germline CDR1 SGHTA, CDR2 FQGNSA. V lost 2 bases to trimming and J lost 9 bases, with 14 bases between them. The CDR3 loop spans 15 amino acids. The CDR3 DNA reads as TGTGCCAGCAGCTTACCAGGGAGGGGTAGTTCACCCCTCCACTTT. Protein: CASSLPGRGSSPLHF.

The V call is TRBV24-1, the J call TRBJ1-2; D is unclear. V lost 2 bases, J lost 10 bases, and 16 bases lay in between. The CDR3 runs 14 residues. Germline CDR1 reads KGHDR; CDR2 reads SFDVKD. The DNA for the CDR3 is TGTGCCACCAGTGATTCCAGCGGATCCCTCATCTACACCTTC. This sequence encodes CATSDSSGSLIYTF.

In its sample, this clonotype was seen many times. The J gene is TRBJ1-1, the V gene TRBV7-9; D remains unclear. The CDR3 is 11 residues long. V was trimmed by 4 bases and J by 4 bases, leaving 4 bases between them. Per germline, CDR1 SEHNR and CDR2 FQNEAQ (reference sequence). The CDR3 sequence is CASSSFTEAFF. As DNA, the CDR3 is TGTGCCAGCAGCTCCTTCACTGAAGCTTTCTTT.

There are a few counts of this clonotype. V and J are TRBV11-3 and TRBJ1-6; no clear D. Per germline, CDR1 SGHNT and CDR2 YENEEA. V gave up 11 bases and J gave up 0 bases, with 8 bases separating them. The CDR3 sequence is 13 residues long. The CDR3 spells CAAGNSYNSPLHF. CDR3 sequence (DNA): TGTGCCGCCGGGAACTCCTATAATTCACCCCTCCACTTT. Filled out from reference TRBV11-3 and TRBJ1-6, the complete variable domain reads EAGVVQSPRYKIIEKKQPVAFWCNPISGHNTLYWYLQNLGQGPELLIRYENEEAVDDSQLPKDRFSAERLKGVDSTLKIQPAELGDSAVYLCAAGNSYNSPLHFGNGTRLTVT.

This clonotype was seen more than once but under ten times. This rearrangement joins TRBV14 to TRBJ1-1; D remains unclear. This CDR3 is built from 14 residues. Germline V gives CDR1 SGHDN, CDR2 FVKESK. The V and J ends lost 5 bases and 0 bases respectively, with 10 bases between them. The CDR3 loop reads CASSSLHMNTEAFF. The CDR3 bases are TGTGCCAGCAGCTCACTCCACATGAACACTGAAGCTTTCTTT.

The chain recombines TRBV19 with TRBJ1-2, with 8 nucleotides matching TRBD1. CDR3 length: 13 residues. J was trimmed by 7 bases and V by 9 bases; bases with no gene match: 10. Germline lookup yields CDR1 LNHDA and CDR2 SQIVND (reference sequence). CDR3 coding DNA: TGTGCCAGCAGCGGGCCAGGGGGCCTTGGCTACACCTTC. Translated, it gives CASSGPGGLGYTF.

This clonotype was counted a few times. V is TRBV6-5 and J is TRBJ1-1; unclear D gene. This CDR3 is built from 13 residues. Deletions cut 6 bases from V and 4 bases from J, with 12 bases between. Germline lookup yields CDR1 MNHEY and CDR2 SVGAGI. CDR3 loop: CASSPVIRTEAFF. The CDR3 coding sequence is TGTGCCAGCAGCCCCGTAATCCGCACTGAAGCTTTCTTT.

This clonotype has ten or more counts. The V call is TRBV2, the J call TRBJ2-7; weak D call: TRBD2 (6 bases). This CDR3 spans 15 amino acids. Per germline, CDR1 SNHLY and CDR2 FYNNEI. Trimming removed 7 bases at V and 0 bases at J, with 16 bases between. In DNA, the CDR3 is TGTGCCAGCACTGCCCTCGGGGGTTCCTCCTACGAGCAGTACTTC. This sequence encodes CASTALGGSSYEQYF.

The sample holds many counts of this clonotype. The V call is TRBV11-2, the J call TRBJ1-2; unclear D gene. The germline V gene encodes CDR1 SGHAT and CDR2 FQNNGV. The length of the CDR3 is 11 residues. Trimming pared 5 bases from V and 3 bases from J, leaving 4 bases between. The CDR3 here is CASSEDYGYTF. In nucleotides, the CDR3 is TGTGCCAGCAGCGAGGACTATGGCTACACCTTC.

This clonotype was detected a few times. The chain links TRBV12-3 or TRBV12-4 to TRBJ2-7; D is undetermined. This CDR3 region has 12 residues. V dropped 10 bases and J dropped 1 base, with 11 bases sitting between them. The CDR3 spells CAISGESYEQYF. CDR3 coding DNA: TGTGCCATATCCGGCGAATCCTACGAGCAGTACTTC.

This clonotype was found a few times. The chain joins TRBV4-1 to TRBJ1-5; D not certain. CDR1 and CDR2 (germline): MGHRA, YSYEKL. Deletions cut 1 base from V and 6 bases from J, with 7 bases between. This CDR3 contains 13 residues. CDR3 nucleotides: TGCGCCAGCAGCCAAGCCCCCAGTCAGCCCCAGCATTTT. Its protein is CASSQAPSQPQHF.

The chain links TRBV29-1 to TRBJ1-2, with D possibly TRBD1 on 5 matching bases. The CDR3 length is 15 residues. Per germline, CDR1 SQVTM and CDR2 ANQGSEA. The V end lost 7 bases, the J end lost 6 bases, and 24 bases lay between the germline ends. This CDR3 is CSAAKPDRTEDGYTF. As DNA, the CDR3 is TGCAGCGCCGCGAAGCCCGACAGAACAGAGGATGGCTACACCTTC.

V is TRBV11-2 and J is TRBJ2-2; 7 nucleotides match TRBD1. This CDR3 comprises 14 residues. Germline-derived CDR1 and CDR2 are SGHAT and FQNNGV. The J segment lost 4 bases and the V segment lost 6 bases, leaving 5 bases of the junction unmatched. DNA of the CDR3: TGTGCCAGCAGACCACAGGGGAGCACCGGGGAGCTGTTTTTT. Its translation is CASRPQGSTGELFF.

This clonotype came up many times. V and J are TRBV7-9 and TRBJ1-4; 10 bases map to TRBD1. The CDR3 spans 14 residues. After removal of 4 bases from V and 8 bases from J, the junction contained 4 bases not matched to a gene. Germline V gene lookup returns CDR1 SEHNR and CDR2 FQNEAQ (reference sequence). As DNA, the CDR3 is TGTGCCAGCAGCTCAGACAGGGGGCCGGAAAAACTGTTTTTT. As protein: CASSSDRGPEKLFF.

Of note for this clonotype: Possible read error: a much larger clone is one base away. The rearrangement links TRBV11-2 to TRBJ1-6; 10 bases agree with TRBD1. J gave up 10 bases and V 7 bases, and 4 bases lay outside the gene matches. The germline V gene has CDR1 SGHAT and CDR2 FQNNGV. The CDR3 consists of 13 residues. The CDR3 DNA reads as TGTGCCAGCATGGGACAGGGGTACTCACCCCTCCACTTT. Protein sequence: CASMGQGYSPLHF.

The sample holds a few counts of this clonotype. The chain joins TRBV5-6 to TRBJ2-7, with D perhaps matching TRBD1 or TRBD2 (5 bases each). Germline V gives CDR1 SGHDT, CDR2 YYEEEE. V was cut by 3 bases and J by 7 bases, with 20 bases left in between. The CDR3 totals 15 residues. CDR3 region: CASSWQRDAGGEQYF. The CDR3 nucleotides read TGTGCCAGCAGCTGGCAGAGGGACGCCGGTGGGGAGCAGTACTTC.

To note about this clonotype: A clone one base away is much larger, so this may be a read error. The genes are TRBV20-1 and TRBJ2-7; 7 bases match TRBD1. Germline-derived CDR1 and CDR2 are DFQATT and SNEGSKA (reference sequence). This CDR3 is built from 14 residues. Losses at the gene ends were 4 bases for V and 3 bases for J; bases not matched to a gene: 9. CDR3 region: CSATPDRRNYEQYF. DNA of the CDR3: TGCAGTGCTACCCCGGACAGGAGGAACTACGAGCAGTACTTC.

In this sample, this clonotype turned up many times. In nucleotides, the CDR3 is TGCGCCAGCAGCCCACGGGACAGGAACTATGGCTACACCTTC. Protein: CASSPRDRNYGYTF. The gene calls are TRBV5-1 and TRBJ1-2; 8 nucleotides align to TRBD1. Germline V gene data show CDR1 as SGHRS and CDR2 as YFSETQ. Unmatched junction bases numbered 4, after V lost 4 bases and J lost 2 bases. The CDR3 has 14 amino acids.

There are a few counts of this clonotype. This chain's CDR3 is CASSLTGTYTGELFF. The CDR3 DNA reads as TGTGCCAGCAGCTTAACAGGGACATACACCGGGGAGCTGTTTTTT. The chain carries TRBV6-5 and TRBJ2-2; D might be TRBD1 (6 bases). The germline V gene has CDR1 MNHEY and CDR2 SVGAGI. This CDR3 has 15 amino acids. V shed 6 bases and J shed 3 bases, with 14 bases lying between them.

This clonotype was counted only a few times. The chain has TRBV6-5 and TRBJ2-2; 8 nucleotides line up with TRBD1. Germline assignment: CDR1 MNHEY and CDR2 SVGAGI. This CDR3 is 16 amino acids long. V gave up 2 bases and J gave up 2 bases; unmatched junction bases: 4. This CDR3 reads CASSYLGQGNTGELFF. CDR3 nucleotide sequence: TGTGCCAGCAGTTACCTTGGACAGGGCAACACCGGGGAGCTGTTTTTT.

This clonotype appeared many times. The V and J genes are TRBV7-2 and TRBJ1-1; D perhaps matches TRBD1 (6 bases). V lost 4 bases to trimming and J lost 0 bases, with 12 bases between them. The CDR3 loop spans 15 amino acids. Germline assignment: CDR1 SGHTA and CDR2 FQGNSA. The CDR3 here is CASSSYRTVNTEAFF. CDR3 coding DNA: TGTGCCAGCAGCTCCTATAGGACAGTGAACACTGAAGCTTTCTTT. Filled out from reference TRBV7-2 and TRBJ1-1, the complete variable domain reads GAGVSQSPSNKVTEKGKDVELRCDPISGHTALYWYRQSLGQGLEFLIYFQGNSAPDKSGLPSDRFSAERTGGSVSTLTIQRTQQEDSAVYLCASSSYRTVNTEAFFGQGTRLTVV.

This clonotype was counted only a few times. V gene TRBV4-1 combines with J gene TRBJ1-1; no reliable D call. Trimming shortened V by 0 bases and J by 5 bases, and 10 bases separated the two germline ends. Germline assignment: CDR1 MGHRA and CDR2 YSYEKL. The CDR3 has 14 amino acids. The CDR3 sequence is CASSQDVWRTEAFF. As DNA, the CDR3 is TGCGCCAGCAGCCAAGATGTATGGAGAACTGAAGCTTTCTTT.

This clonotype was counted only a few times. The rearrangement links TRBV20-1 to TRBJ2-7; a possible D gene is TRBD1 (6 bases). V lost 6 bases and J 6 bases, leaving 21 bases between the germline ends. The CDR3 is made up of 14 amino acids. Germline CDR1 and CDR2: DFQATT and SNEGSKA (reference sequence). The CDR3 DNA is TGCAGTGCGCCCAGCCAGGGGCTCAGTGGCGAGCAGTACTTC. It yields the protein CSAPSQGLSGEQYF.

This clonotype was picked up many times. CDR3 loop: CASSDLQGGQPQHF. The CDR3 coding sequence is TGTGCCAGCAGCGACCTACAGGGTGGGCAGCCCCAGCATTTT. The chain has TRBV9 and TRBJ1-5; possibly TRBD1 for D (6 bases). The CDR3 loop spans 14 amino acids. The germline V and J ends were trimmed by 3 bases and 7 bases, with 14 bases remaining between them. Germline V gene sequence: CDR1 SGDLS, CDR2 YYNGEE.

The rearrangement links TRBV15 to TRBJ1-2; TRBD1 matches at 7 bases. The CDR3 has 14 residues. Trimming at V came to 3 bases and at J to 2 bases, leaving 3 bases not matched to a gene. Germline CDR1 and CDR2: LNHNV and YYDKDF (reference sequence). The CDR3 bases are TGTGCCACCAGCAGTTTGACAGGGAACTATGGCTACACCTTC. Amino acid sequence: CATSSLTGNYGYTF.

This chain links TRBV28 with TRBJ2-7; the D is unclear. The CDR3 runs to 13 residues. Trimming shortened V by 5 bases and J by 3 bases, and 11 bases separated the two germline ends. CDR1 is MDHEN and CDR2 is SYDVKM in the germline V gene. CDR3 sequence (DNA): TGTGCCAGCAGTCCCTACGACATCTACGAGCAGTACTTC. Amino acid sequence: CASSPYDIYEQYF.

The V and J genes are TRBV6-6 and TRBJ1-3, with unresolved D. The CDR3 spans 15 residues. The germline V and J ends were trimmed by 4 bases and 3 bases, with 13 bases remaining between them. Germline V gene data show CDR1 as MNHNY and CDR2 as SVGAGI (reference sequence). CDR3 DNA sequence: TGTGCCAGCAGTTTAAATGGAGTTCTTGGAAACACCATATATTTT. Residues: CASSLNGVLGNTIYF.

This rearrangement joins TRBV6-5 to TRBJ1-5; D perhaps matches TRBD1 (5 bases). CDR1 and CDR2 from the germline V gene are MNHEY and SVGAGI. Trimming cost V 1 base and J 6 bases, with 7 bases left between them. This CDR3 is built from 13 residues. CDR3 nucleotides: TGTGCCAGCAGTTACTTGGGACGTCAGCCCCAGCATTTT. It translates to CASSYLGRQPQHF.

This clonotype was observed many times. The chain couples TRBV9 to TRBJ2-7; D call uncertain. Germline assignment: CDR1 SGDLS and CDR2 YYNGEE. This CDR3 region has 14 residues. V was clipped by 2 bases and J by 5 bases, with 14 bases between them. This chain's CDR3 is CASSVDLVRDEQYF. The CDR3, as DNA: TGTGCCAGCAGCGTCGATTTAGTAAGGGACGAGCAGTACTTC.